This TCR beta chain was sequenced for a study of shared clonotypes between healthy human individuals. The study, taken as a whole, reports: Generation of non-shared clonotypes was less probable than generation of clonotypes shared by all four donors. Sorted-subset sequencing was shown by rarefaction to be incomplete despite large depth.

On this clone itself: Its antigen remains unidentified.

Donors comprised only Caucasian adults living in Nashville, Tennessee. CD4+ cell separation produced CD45RA+ naive and CD45RA-negative memory subsets. Generated by immunoSEQ multiplex PCR, the TCRdb table keeps only in-frame clones and is missing some. The sample consists of more than 2 million clones, 90% to 95% of them appearing once. This CDR3 has 14 amino acids. CDR1 SGHRS and CDR2 YFSETQ come from the germline V gene. Trimming removed 1 base from V and 5 bases from J, with 10 bases in between. This receptor was taken from a man between 18 and 35 years old in good health. The rearrangement joins TRBV5-1 to TRBJ2-4; D call uncertain. Specimen: naive CD4+ T cells sorted from blood. The subset: CD45RA+ positively selected. The CDR3 sequence: CASSLIGDENIQYF. CDR3 in DNA: TGCGCCAGCAGCTTGATTGGGGATGAAAACATTCAGTACTTC. Looking up the rest from reference TRBV5-1 and TRBJ2-4 gives the full variable domain: KAGVTQTPRYLIKTRGQQVTLSCSPISGHRSVSWYQQTPGQGLQFLFEYFSETQRNKGNFPGRFSGRQFSNSRSEMNVSTLELGDSALYLCASSLIGDENIQYFGAGTRLSVL.